Sequencing of this TCR beta chain was carried out in a study of T cell repertoires in cytomegalovirus infection. Background on the study: CMV epitopes that were recently identified and HLA-C-restricted were used alongside well-studied HLA-B-restricted ones. Carrying CMV and the relevant HLA type showed in public TCR beta signatures.

One entry per CDR3 protein, called by TCRdb with MiXCR from the reads. The table has about 130,000 distinct CDR3 sequences, 30% to 40% seen once. Study observations and caveats: Ex vivo responses were dominated by HLA-C-restricted CMV-specific TCR beta clonotypes. People with CMV and the relevant HLA were identified by cumulative public TCR beta family frequency.

CDR1 and CDR2 (germline): SEHNR, FQNEAQ (reference sequence). The CDR3 extends over 12 amino acids. Remarks on this clonotype: The antigen is undetermined. The junction departs from germline at one end; a sequencing error may be responsible.

The specimen comprised CD8+ T cells from cultured PBMCs, sampled from culture after CMV antigen stimulation. The chain is built from TRBV7-9 and TRBJ1-1; D remains ambiguous. The sequence came from a human donor in good health (CMV status not recorded). Some clones in this sample may be carry-over from other donors' samples. This CDR3 is CASSPMNTEAYF. The CDR3 coding sequence is TGTGCCAGCAGCCCAATGAACACTGAAGCTTACTTT.